The present entry profiles one T cell receptor (beta chain) with its context. The authors' processing: How many nucleated cells were present was estimated from reference gene primer amplification. The method was immunoSEQ multiplex PCR; TCRdb's version includes in-frame clones alone and lacks a portion of them. The D gene and trimming were derived from the DNA, and the V and J assignments and clone size from that table. The profile covers 100,000 to 120,000 clones, with approximately 90% appearing a single time and 8% to 8.5% taken by the ten largest. This entry belongs to a study of blood T cell repertoires in COVID-19. V was shortened by 4 bases and J by 1 base, with 14 bases between the two germline ends. Per the germline V gene, CDR1 is SGHRS and CDR2 is YFSETQ. The CDR3 has 16 amino acids.

The chain combines TRBV5-1 with TRBJ2-2, with D tentatively TRBD1 (6 bases). This receptor was obtained from a woman in her 70s who had recovered from COVID-19. What was sequenced was peripheral blood. The CDR3, as DNA: TGCGCCAGCAGCGGCACAGGGCGCGAGAACACCGGGGAGCTGTTTTTT. Amino acid sequence: CASSGTGRENTGELFF.